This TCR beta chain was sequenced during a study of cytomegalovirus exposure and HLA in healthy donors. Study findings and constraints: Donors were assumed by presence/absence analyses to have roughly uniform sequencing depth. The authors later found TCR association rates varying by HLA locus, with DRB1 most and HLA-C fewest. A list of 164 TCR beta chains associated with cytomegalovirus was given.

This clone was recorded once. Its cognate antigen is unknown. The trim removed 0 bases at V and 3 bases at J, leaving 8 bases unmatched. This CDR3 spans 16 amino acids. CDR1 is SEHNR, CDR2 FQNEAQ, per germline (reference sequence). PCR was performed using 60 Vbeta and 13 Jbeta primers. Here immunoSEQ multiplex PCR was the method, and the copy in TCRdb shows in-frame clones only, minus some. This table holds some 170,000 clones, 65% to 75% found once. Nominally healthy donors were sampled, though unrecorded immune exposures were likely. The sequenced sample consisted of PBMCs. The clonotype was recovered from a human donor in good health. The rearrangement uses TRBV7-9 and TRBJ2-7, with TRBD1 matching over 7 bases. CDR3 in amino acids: CASSLARTGPNYEQYF. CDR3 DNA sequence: TGTGCCAGCAGCTTAGCAAGGACAGGACCCAACTACGAGCAGTACTTC.